This T cell receptor (beta chain) was documented in a study of T cells in localized non-small cell lung cancer. Study conclusions and caveats: T cell clonality was highest in uninvolved adjacent lung, above tumor. Sequencing, confined to only one tumor region, leaves heterogeneity possible. Paired adjacent lung recovered a median about 60 of the top 100 tumor clones. Greater T cell density in blood accompanied longer overall survival.

Per germline, CDR1 MNHGY and CDR2 SAAAGT. The CDR3 length is 12 residues. The V gene lost 4 bases and the J gene lost 3 bases, with 7 bases spanning the gap. Clones were sequenced by immunoSEQ multiplex PCR, and TCRdb holds only the in-frame ones, with some missing. This table has more than 1,200 clones, roughly 22% appearing once. Concerning this clone itself: Its antigen is currently unknown.

The rearrangement links TRBV6-8 to TRBJ2-7; no clear D. The input for sequencing was lung tumor tissue, taken before any cancer treatment. This sequence originates from a male donor aged 60 or over with stage II lung adenocarcinoma. CDR3 amino acids: CASSSSVYEQYF. The CDR3 DNA reads as TGTGCCAGCAGTTCCTCGGTCTACGAGCAGTACTTC.